Presented here are 21 T cell receptor beta chains from one specimen sequenced in a study of cytomegalovirus exposure and HLA in healthy donors. 60 Vbeta and 13 Jbeta primers were used in PCR. Measured with immunoSEQ multiplex PCR; TCRdb has only the in-frame clones, and not every one. The sample comprises under 150,000 clones, about 78% of which are singletons, and roughly 2.7% rests with the top ten. The sequencing sample was made of PBMCs. The origin of the receptors is a human donor in good health.

The rearrangement joins TRBV28 to TRBJ1-2; D might be TRBD1 (6 bases). Trimming took 6 bases from V and 9 from J, leaving 14 bases between them. Germline V gene sequence: CDR1 MDHEN, CDR2 SYDVKM. The CDR3 length is 12 residues. The CDR3 DNA follows: TGTGCCAGCAGCTTAACAGGGACGAGCTACACCTTC. It is translated as CASSLTGTSYTF.

This chain uses TRBV6-1 with TRBJ2-2, with D unresolved. V was trimmed by 4 bases and J by 2 bases, leaving 8 bases between them. Germline lookup yields CDR1 MNHNS and CDR2 SASEGT. There are 14 residues in the CDR3. The CDR3 spells CASSVQINTGELFF. CDR3 bases: TGTGCCAGCAGTGTACAAATTAACACCGGGGAGCTGTTTTTT.

The chain joins TRBV14 to TRBJ1-6; D ambiguous. The ends were cut back, 0 bases at V and 0 bases at J, with 12 bases in the middle. This CDR3 is 18 amino acids long. In germline, CDR1 is SGHDN, CDR2 FVKESK. CDR3 loop: CASSQDGSLSSYNSPLHF. CDR3 sequence (DNA): TGTGCCAGCAGCCAAGATGGCAGTTTAAGCTCCTATAATTCACCCCTCCACTTT.

The chain carries TRBV6-5 and TRBJ2-7; the D gene is possibly TRBD2 (5 bases). The CDR3 is 15 amino acids. Germline CDR1 is MNHEY and CDR2 is SVGAGI. Trimming removed 2 bases from V and 6 bases from J, with 17 bases in between. The CDR3 bases are TGTGCCAGCAGTTACACGGACGAGGGTTCCACCGAGCAGTACTTC. Translation: CASSYTDEGSTEQYF.

A note on this clone: The junction departs from the called germline gene at one end, perhaps through a read error. The J gene is TRBJ1-5, the V gene TRBV7-9, with 7 bases that match TRBD1. CDR1 is SEHNR, CDR2 FQNEAQ, per germline (reference sequence). The CDR3 is 15 residues long. Written as DNA, the CDR3 is TGTTCCAGCAGCTTAGGGACAGAGGTCAATCAGCCCCAGCATTTT. Translating gives CSSSLGTEVNQPQHF.

The chain links TRBV7-6 to TRBJ1-3; no clear D. Trimming left V 0 bases short and J 0 bases short, with 6 bases between. Germline values: CDR1 SGHVS, CDR2 FNYEAQ. This CDR3 is built from 15 residues. CDR3 sequence (DNA): TGTGCCAGCAGCTTAGCCCCCAACTCTGGAAACACCATATATTTT. It encodes CASSLAPNSGNTIYF.

This clone was seen a single time. CDR3 nucleotides: TGCAGTGCTAGAATTCCCCTCGAGCAGTACTTC. Its translation is CSARIPLEQYF. The V and J genes are TRBV20-1 and TRBJ2-7; D gene unclear. CDR3 length: 11 residues. Germline V gives CDR1 DFQATT, CDR2 SNEGSKA (reference sequence). Trimming took 2 bases from V and 6 from J, leaving 8 bases between them.

The V and J genes are TRBV4-3 and TRBJ2-1, with D maybe TRBD1 (7 bases). Trimming pared 2 bases from V and 10 bases from J, leaving 12 bases between. CDR3 length: 13 amino acids. Looked up from germline, CDR1 is LGHNA and CDR2 is YSLEER. The CDR3 DNA follows: TGCGCCAGCAGCCAATCAGGGGGGAGCGAGCAGTTCTTC. Amino acids: CASSQSGGSEQFF.

This clone was recorded once. V usage is TRBV7-9 and J usage is TRBJ1-3, with TRBD1 matching over 9 bases. V shed 5 bases and J 3 bases; nucleotides not matched to a gene: 5. CDR1 and CDR2 from the germline V gene are SEHNR and FQNEAQ (reference sequence). CDR3 length: 15 amino acids. The DNA for the CDR3 is TGTGCCAGCAGCCAGGGGGGACAGGGTGGAAACACCATATATTTT. Translated: CASSQGGQGGNTIYF.

In this sample, this clone turned up a few times. The genes are TRBV6-6 and TRBJ1-2; D is possibly TRBD1 (6 bases). Germline CDR1 reads MNHNY; CDR2 reads SVGAGI (reference sequence). V gave up 0 bases and J gave up 4 bases, with 15 bases separating them. This CDR3 comprises 16 residues. CDR3 sequence reads: CASSYSRSGVTYGYTF. CDR3 sequence (DNA): TGTGCCAGCAGTTACTCGAGGTCAGGGGTTACCTATGGCTACACCTTC.

The J gene is TRBJ2-1, the V gene TRBV11-3; TRBD2 matches 15 bases. The length of the CDR3 is 16 residues. V shed 5 bases and J 10 bases; nucleotides not matched to a gene: 9. Germline loops: CDR1 SGHNT, CDR2 YENEEA. This CDR3 reads CASSRGLAGGDTEQFF. In DNA, the CDR3 is TGTGCCAGCAGCCGGGGACTAGCGGGAGGTGATACCGAGCAGTTCTTC.

The chain recombines TRBV19 with TRBJ2-1; TRBD2 aligns across 7 bases. Germline V gene sequence: CDR1 LNHDA, CDR2 SQIVND (reference sequence). Trimming took 9 bases from V and 8 from J; bases not matched to a gene: 22. The CDR3 is made up of 17 amino acids. CDR3 sequence (DNA): TGTGCCAGCCGGGGCCCTTCTCCGACTAGCTGGATCGATGAGCAGTTCTTC. This codes for CASRGPSPTSWIDEQFF.

The chain is built from TRBV5-1 and TRBJ1-2, with 10 bases that match TRBD1. Germline V gene sequence: CDR1 SGHRS, CDR2 YFSETQ. CDR3 size: 15 residues. V shed 4 bases and J 5 bases; nucleotides not matched to a gene: 8. The DNA for the CDR3 is TGCGCCAGCAGCGGAGGACAGGGGGTTGGTTATGGCTACACCTTC. Its translation: CASSGGQGVGYGYTF.

This chain links TRBV27 with TRBJ1-5, with D unresolved. The CDR3 has 13 amino acids. V lost 1 base, J lost 7 bases, and 8 bases lay in between. Germline CDR1 MNHEY, CDR2 SMNVEV (reference sequence). The CDR3 spells CASSLLRAQPQHF. CDR3 nucleotides: TGTGCCAGCAGTTTATTGAGGGCACAGCCCCAGCATTTT.

This sequence joins TRBV11-2 and TRBJ2-7; 9 bases fit TRBD2. J was trimmed by 2 bases and V by 4 bases; bases with no gene match: 6. The CDR3 totals 15 residues. Germline V gene lookup returns CDR1 SGHAT and CDR2 FQNNGV. For the CDR3, the DNA is TGTGCCAGCAGCTCCGCAGCGGGAGGCACCTACGAGCAGTACTTC. It is translated as CASSSAAGGTYEQYF.

In its sample, this clone was seen once. The J gene is TRBJ2-1, the V gene TRBV5-1, with 8 bases matching TRBD2. This CDR3 region has 15 residues. After removal of 0 bases from V and 3 bases from J, the junction contained 2 bases not matched to a gene. The germline gives CDR1 SGHRS, CDR2 YFSETQ. The CDR3 loop is CASSLEGLVYNEQFF. DNA for the CDR3: TGCGCCAGCAGCTTGGAGGGACTAGTCTACAATGAGCAGTTCTTC.

J is TRBJ1-5 and V is TRBV19; 10 positions agree with TRBD1. This CDR3 contains 13 residues. Germline values: CDR1 LNHDA, CDR2 SQIVND (reference sequence). J was trimmed by 2 bases and V by 8 bases; bases with no gene match: 0. DNA for the CDR3: TGTGCCAGTGGACAGGGGGGCAATCAGCCCCAGCATTTT. Its translation is CASGQGGNQPQHF.

The chain recombines TRBV5-6 with TRBJ2-1; TRBD1 matches at 11 bases. The CDR3 runs 15 residues. Germline V gives CDR1 SGHDT, CDR2 YYEEEE. The J segment lost 5 bases and the V segment lost 5 bases, leaving 6 bases of the junction unmatched. The CDR3 sequence is CASRTRDRGNNEQFF. The DNA of the CDR3 is TGTGCCAGCAGGACCCGGGACAGGGGGAACAATGAGCAGTTCTTC.

V gene TRBV4-3 combines with J gene TRBJ2-3, with 7 bases lining up with TRBD2. With 4 bases clipped from V and 1 base from J, the junction kept 5 bases outside the gene matches. The germline CDR1 and CDR2 sequences are LGHNA and YSLEER. The CDR3 is 15 amino acids. CDR3 nucleotide sequence: TGCGCCAGCAGCCTTGGCCTAGCGGGCACAGATACGCAGTATTTT. This gives the protein CASSLGLAGTDTQYF.

The chain couples TRBV11-2 to TRBJ2-2; 12 bases are a match to TRBD2. Trimming cost V 5 bases and J 5 bases; bases outside gene matches: 6. CDR3 length equals 16 residues. Per germline, CDR1 SGHAT and CDR2 FQNNGV. In nucleotides, the CDR3 is TGTGCCAGCAGCCTCCGGACTAGCGGGACTACCGGGGAGCTGTTTTTT. Its translation: CASSLRTSGTTGELFF.

This chain joins TRBV12-2 and TRBJ2-7; TRBD2 was called by the table and not checked on the DNA. TRBV12-2 is classified as a pseudogene. CDR3 length equals 17 residues. The CDR3 protein is CASRLGYQAGRPYEQYF. CDR3 DNA: TGTGCAAGTCGCTTAGGTTACCAGGCGGGAAGGCCCTACGAGCAGTACTTC.